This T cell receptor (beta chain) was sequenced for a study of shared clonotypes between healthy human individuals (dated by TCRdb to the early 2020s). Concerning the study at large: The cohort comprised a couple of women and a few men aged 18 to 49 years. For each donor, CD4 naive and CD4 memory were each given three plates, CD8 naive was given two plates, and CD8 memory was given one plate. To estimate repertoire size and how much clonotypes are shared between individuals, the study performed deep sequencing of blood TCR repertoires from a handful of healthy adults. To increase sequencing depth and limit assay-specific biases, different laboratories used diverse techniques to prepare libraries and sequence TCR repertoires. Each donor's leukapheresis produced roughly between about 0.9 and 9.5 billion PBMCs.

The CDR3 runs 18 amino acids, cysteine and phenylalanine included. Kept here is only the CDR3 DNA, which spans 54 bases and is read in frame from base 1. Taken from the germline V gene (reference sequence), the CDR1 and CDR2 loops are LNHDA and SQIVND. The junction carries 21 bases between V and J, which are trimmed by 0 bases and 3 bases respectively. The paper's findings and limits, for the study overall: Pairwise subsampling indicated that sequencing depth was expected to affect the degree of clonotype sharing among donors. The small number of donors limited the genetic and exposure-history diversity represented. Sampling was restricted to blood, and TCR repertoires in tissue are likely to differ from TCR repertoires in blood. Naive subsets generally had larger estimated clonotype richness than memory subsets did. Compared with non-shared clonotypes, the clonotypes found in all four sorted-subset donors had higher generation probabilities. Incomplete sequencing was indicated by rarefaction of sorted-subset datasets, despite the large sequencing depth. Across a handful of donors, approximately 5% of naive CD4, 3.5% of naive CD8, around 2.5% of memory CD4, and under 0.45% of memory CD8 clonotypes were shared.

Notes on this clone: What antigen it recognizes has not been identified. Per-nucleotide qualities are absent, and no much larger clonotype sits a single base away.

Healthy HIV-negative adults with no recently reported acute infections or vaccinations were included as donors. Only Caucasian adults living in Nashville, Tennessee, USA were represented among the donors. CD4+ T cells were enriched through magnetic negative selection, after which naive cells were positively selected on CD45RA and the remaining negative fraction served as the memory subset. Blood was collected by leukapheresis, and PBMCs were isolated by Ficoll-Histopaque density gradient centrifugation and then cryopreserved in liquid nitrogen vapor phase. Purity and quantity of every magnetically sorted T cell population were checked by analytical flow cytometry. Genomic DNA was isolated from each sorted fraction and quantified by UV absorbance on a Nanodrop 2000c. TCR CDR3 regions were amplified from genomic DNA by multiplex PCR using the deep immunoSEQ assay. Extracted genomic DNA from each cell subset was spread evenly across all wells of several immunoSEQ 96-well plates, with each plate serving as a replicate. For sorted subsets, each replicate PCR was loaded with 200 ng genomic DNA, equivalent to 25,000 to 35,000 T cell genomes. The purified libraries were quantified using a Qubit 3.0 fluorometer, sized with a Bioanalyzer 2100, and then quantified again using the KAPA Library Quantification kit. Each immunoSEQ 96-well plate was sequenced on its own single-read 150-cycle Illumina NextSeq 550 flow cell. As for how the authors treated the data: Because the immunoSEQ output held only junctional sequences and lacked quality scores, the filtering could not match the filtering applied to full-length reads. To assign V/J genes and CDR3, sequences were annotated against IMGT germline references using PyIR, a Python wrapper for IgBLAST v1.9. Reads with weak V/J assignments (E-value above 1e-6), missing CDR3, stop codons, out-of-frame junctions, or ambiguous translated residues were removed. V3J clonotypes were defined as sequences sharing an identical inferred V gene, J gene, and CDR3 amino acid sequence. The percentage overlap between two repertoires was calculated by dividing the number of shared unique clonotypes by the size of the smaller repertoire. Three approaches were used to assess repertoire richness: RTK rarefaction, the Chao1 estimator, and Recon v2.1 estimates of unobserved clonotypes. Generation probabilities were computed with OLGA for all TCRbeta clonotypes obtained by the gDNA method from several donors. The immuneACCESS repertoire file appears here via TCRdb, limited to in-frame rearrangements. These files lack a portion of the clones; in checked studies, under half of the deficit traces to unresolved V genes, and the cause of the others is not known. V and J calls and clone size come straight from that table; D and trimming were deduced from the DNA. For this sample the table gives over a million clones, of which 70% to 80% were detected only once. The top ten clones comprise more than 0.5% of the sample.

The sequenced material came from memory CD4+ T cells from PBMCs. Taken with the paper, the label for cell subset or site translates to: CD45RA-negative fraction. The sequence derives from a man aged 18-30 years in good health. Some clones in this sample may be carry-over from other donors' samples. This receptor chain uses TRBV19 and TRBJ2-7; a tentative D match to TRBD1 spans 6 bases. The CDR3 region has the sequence CASSIDDPDRDTHYEQYF. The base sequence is TGTGCCAGTAGTATAGACGATCCCGACCGGGACACCCACTACGAGCAGTACTTC.